A single T cell receptor beta chain is shown here with its context. It has no known antigen specificity. It has no much larger one-base neighbor in the sample; base qualities were not kept. CDR1 SGHRS and CDR2 YFSETQ are derived from the germline V gene. V gives up 3 bases and J gives up 3 bases, and the segment between their germline ends measures 15 bases. The CDR3 holds 15 amino acids from the cysteine to the phenylalanine. Only the CDR3 DNA is retained, 45 bases long and in frame from the first base. The source of the sample is a study of technical replicates of blood from four donors (dated by TCRdb to about 2017). Library generation was performed with the immunoSEQ multiplex PCR assay. TCRdb provides this immuneACCESS table in a form limited to in-frame rearrangements. Some clones are lacking; in checked studies, under half of them reflect an unresolved V gene, and why the rest are absent is not known. This sample gives tens of thousands of clones in total; around 96% of them show up just once. The biggest ten clones account for about 0.41% of the sample.

The sequenced material came from T cells isolated from PBMCs. The receptor was isolated from a human donor in good health. The chain joins TRBV5-1 to TRBJ1-2; TRBD1 is a possible D gene, resting on 5 matching bases. The base sequence is TGCGCCAGCAGCTGGGCAAGACAGATTCACTATGGCTACACCTTC. Its amino acids are CASSWARQIHYGYTF.